The 14 T cell receptor beta chains below all came from one sample that was sequenced in a study of shared clonotypes between healthy human individuals. Repertoires were generated with immunoSEQ multiplex PCR, while TCRdb's copy carries only in-frame clones and drops some. This sample has 2 million to 2.5 million clones, with roughly 93% found just once. Sequencing was performed on naive CD4+ T cells from PBMCs. Documented subset: CD45RA+ positively selected. The receptors here all came from a man between 18 and 29 years old in good health. Some clones in this sample may be carry-over from other donors' samples.

The chain recombines TRBV7-3 with TRBJ1-2; no clear D. Germline V gene data show CDR1 as SGHTA and CDR2 as FQGTGA. The CDR3 runs 13 residues. V lost 5 bases, J lost 2 bases, and 9 bases lay in between. CDR3 in amino acids: CASSPDDNYGYTF. DNA for the CDR3: TGTGCCAGCAGCCCAGACGACAACTATGGCTACACCTTC.

The rearrangement links TRBV19 to TRBJ2-5; a possible D gene is TRBD2 (6 bases). V was shortened by 4 bases and J by 2 bases, with 14 bases between the two germline ends. This CDR3 is built from 15 residues. CDR1 is LNHDA and CDR2 is SQIVND in the germline V gene (reference sequence). The CDR3 spells CASSNSGPRQETQYF. The CDR3, as DNA: TGTGCCAGTAGTAATAGCGGCCCCCGACAAGAGACCCAGTACTTC.

Turning to this clone: Different DNA sequences within this sample yield the same CDR3. This chain links TRBV7-9 with TRBJ1-3, with a weak D call TRBD1 (5 bases). Trimming pared 0 bases from V and 0 bases from J, leaving 12 bases between. Germline V lookup: CDR1 SEHNR, CDR2 FQNEAQ (reference sequence). CDR3 length: 17 amino acids. The CDR3 DNA reads TGTGCCAGCAGCTTAGCGGGGACTGCGACCTCTGGAAACACCATATATTTT. Translated, it gives CASSLAGTATSGNTIYF. Full variable domain (outside the CDR3, taken from reference TRBV7-9 and TRBJ1-3): DTGVSQNPRHKITKRGQNVTFRCDPISEHNRLYWYRQTLGQGPEFLTYFQNEAQLEKSRLLSDRFSAERPKGSFSTLEIQRTEQGDSAMYLCASSLAGTATSGNTIYFGEGSWLTVV.

The chain has TRBV30 and TRBJ1-2; a possible D gene is TRBD1 (5 bases). Trimming pared 3 bases from V and 7 bases from J, leaving 15 bases between. CDR1 is GTSNPN, CDR2 SVGIG, per germline (reference sequence). The CDR3 is 13 amino acids. CDR3 residues: CAWSRTGEGGYTF. The DNA of the CDR3 is TGTGCCTGGAGCCGGACGGGGGAGGGTGGCTACACCTTC. The entire variable domain, with the rest obtained from reference TRBV30 and TRBJ1-2, is as follows: SQTIHQWPATLVQPVGSPLSLECTVEGTSNPNLYWYRQAAGRGLQLLFYSVGIGQISSEVPQNLSASRPQDRQFILSSKKLLLSDSGFYLCAWSRTGEGGYTFGSGTRLTVV.

The V and J genes are TRBV21-1 and TRBJ2-1; TRBD2, the table's D call, lacks a check against the DNA. TRBV21-1 is shown as a pseudogene. The CDR3 is 15 residues long. This CDR3 is CASSCGTKPHNEQFF. The CDR3 coding sequence is TGTGCCAGCAGCTGCGGGACTAAACCGCACAATGAGCAGTTCTTC.

The rearrangement links TRBV20-1 to TRBJ2-7, with D uncertain. The CDR3 is 11 residues long. Trimming stripped 7 bases from V and 7 bases from J, with 14 bases between. Germline V gene sequence: CDR1 DFQATT, CDR2 SNEGSKA (reference sequence). CDR3 sequence reads: CSVERDTEQYF. The CDR3 nucleotides are TGCAGTGTGGAGCGCGATACGGAGCAGTACTTC.

Concerning this clone: Distinct nucleotide sequences in the sample also encode this CDR3. The chain has TRBV5-1 and TRBJ2-1, with 13 bases aligning to TRBD2. The CDR3 loop spans 16 amino acids. The V and J ends lost 3 bases and 1 base, in that order; junction bases with no gene match: 1. Germline V gives CDR1 SGHRS, CDR2 YFSETQ. Here the CDR3 DNA reads TGCGCCAGCAGCTGGGGACTAGCGGGGTCCTACAATGAGCAGTTCTTC. Translating it yields CASSWGLAGSYNEQFF. The variable domain in full, completed from reference TRBV5-1 and TRBJ2-1, reads KAGVTQTPRYLIKTRGQQVTLSCSPISGHRSVSWYQQTPGQGLQFLFEYFSETQRNKGNFPGRFSGRQFSNSRSEMNVSTLELGDSALYLCASSWGLAGSYNEQFFGPGTRLTVL.

The chain recombines TRBV6-1 with TRBJ1-2; D call uncertain. The CDR3 loop spans 13 amino acids. Trimming removed 3 bases from V and 2 bases from J, with 7 bases in between. Germline loops: CDR1 MNHNS, CDR2 SASEGT. CDR3 sequence: CASSEEPNYGYTF. The CDR3 region has the DNA TGTGCCAGCAGTGAGGAGCCCAACTATGGCTACACCTTC.

V usage is TRBV6-6 and J usage is TRBJ2-1; no firm D call. The CDR3 covers 16 residues. V shed 3 bases and J shed 8 bases, with 20 bases lying between them. CDR1 is MNHNY and CDR2 is SVGAGI in the germline V gene (reference sequence). CDR3 DNA: TGTGCCAGCAGTTATCGTTCCGGACCTTATGTGGATGAGCAGTTCTTC. This gives the protein CASSYRSGPYVDEQFF.

The chain recombines TRBV14 with TRBJ1-1; D is unresolved. Germline CDR1 SGHDN, CDR2 FVKESK. The CDR3 has 14 residues. V was shortened by 0 bases and J by 5 bases, with 10 bases between the two germline ends. CDR3 amino acids: CASSQDTSRTEAFF. CDR3 DNA sequence: TGTGCCAGCAGCCAAGACACCTCGCGAACTGAAGCTTTCTTT.

The V and J genes are TRBV28 and TRBJ1-5, with a possible D match to TRBD1 (6 bases). This CDR3 contains 16 residues. Trimming removed 6 bases at V and 8 bases at J, with 23 bases between. CDR1 is MDHEN and CDR2 is SYDVKM in the germline V gene. In DNA, the CDR3 is TGTGCCAGCAGATCCCCGCCGGGGGCTGAGGGGGAGCCCCAGCATTTT. It encodes CASRSPPGAEGEPQHF. The entire variable domain, with the rest obtained from reference TRBV28 and TRBJ1-5, is as follows: DVKVTQSSRYLVKRTGEKVFLECVQDMDHENMFWYRQDPGLGLRLIYFSYDVKMKEKGDIPEGYSVSREKKERFSLILESASTNQTSMYLCASRSPPGAEGEPQHFGDGTRLSIL.

The chain carries TRBV19 and TRBJ2-7; D tentatively reads TRBD1 or TRBD2 (5 bases each). Trimming shortened V by 7 bases and J by 0 bases, and 13 bases separated the two germline ends. Germline V gene data show CDR1 as LNHDA and CDR2 as SQIVND (reference sequence). The CDR3 extends over 14 amino acids. The CDR3 coding sequence is TGTGCCAGTAATCGGGCAGGGAGCTCCTACGAGCAGTACTTC. Translating gives CASNRAGSSYEQYF.

The V gene is TRBV7-9, the J gene TRBJ2-5; perhaps TRBD1 as D (6 bases). The CDR3 loop spans 13 amino acids. Trimming cost V 5 bases and J 6 bases, with 13 bases left between them. In germline, CDR1 is SEHNR, CDR2 FQNEAQ (reference sequence). The CDR3 DNA is TGTGCCAGCAGCCGACAGGACAGTCAGACCCAGTACTTC. Protein sequence: CASSRQDSQTQYF.

The chain is built from TRBV18 and TRBJ1-1; no definite D call. The V gene's germline CDR1 is KGHSH and CDR2 LQKENI. The CDR3 length is 14 residues. Trimming removed 3 bases at V and 5 bases at J, with 13 bases between. CDR3 nucleotides: TGTGCCAGCTCACCGGCCAGCCGAGAGACTGAAGCTTTCTTT. Its translation: CASSPASRETEAFF.